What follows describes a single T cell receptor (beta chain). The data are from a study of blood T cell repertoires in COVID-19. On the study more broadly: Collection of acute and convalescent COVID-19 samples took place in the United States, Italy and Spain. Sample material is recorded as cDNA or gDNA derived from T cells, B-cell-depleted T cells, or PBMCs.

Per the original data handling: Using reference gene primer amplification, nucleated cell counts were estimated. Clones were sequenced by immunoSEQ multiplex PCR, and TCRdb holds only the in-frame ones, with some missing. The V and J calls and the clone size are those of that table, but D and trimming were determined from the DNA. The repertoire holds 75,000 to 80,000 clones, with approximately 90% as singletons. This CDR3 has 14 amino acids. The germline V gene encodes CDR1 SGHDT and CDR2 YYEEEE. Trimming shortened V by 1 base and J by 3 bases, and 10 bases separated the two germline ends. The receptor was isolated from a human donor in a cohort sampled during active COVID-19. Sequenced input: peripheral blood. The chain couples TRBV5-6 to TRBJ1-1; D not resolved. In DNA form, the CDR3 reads TGTGCCAGCAGCTTGCAGCCCCAGGACACTGAAGCTTTCTTT. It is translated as CASSLQPQDTEAFF.